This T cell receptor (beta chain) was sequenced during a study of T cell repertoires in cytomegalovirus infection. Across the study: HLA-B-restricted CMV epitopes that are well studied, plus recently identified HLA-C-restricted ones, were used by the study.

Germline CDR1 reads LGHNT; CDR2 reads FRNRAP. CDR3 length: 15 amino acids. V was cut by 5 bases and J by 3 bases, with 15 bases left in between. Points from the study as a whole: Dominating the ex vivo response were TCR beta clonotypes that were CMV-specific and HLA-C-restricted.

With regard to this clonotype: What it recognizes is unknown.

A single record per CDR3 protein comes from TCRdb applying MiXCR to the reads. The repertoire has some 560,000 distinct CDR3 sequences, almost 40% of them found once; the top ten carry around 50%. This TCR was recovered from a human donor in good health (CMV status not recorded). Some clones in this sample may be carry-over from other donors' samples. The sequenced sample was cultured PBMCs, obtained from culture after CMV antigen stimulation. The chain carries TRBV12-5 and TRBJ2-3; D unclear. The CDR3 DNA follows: TGTGCTAGTGGTCCCTTAAATGTAGATACAGATACGCAGTATTTT. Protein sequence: CASGPLNVDTDTQYF.